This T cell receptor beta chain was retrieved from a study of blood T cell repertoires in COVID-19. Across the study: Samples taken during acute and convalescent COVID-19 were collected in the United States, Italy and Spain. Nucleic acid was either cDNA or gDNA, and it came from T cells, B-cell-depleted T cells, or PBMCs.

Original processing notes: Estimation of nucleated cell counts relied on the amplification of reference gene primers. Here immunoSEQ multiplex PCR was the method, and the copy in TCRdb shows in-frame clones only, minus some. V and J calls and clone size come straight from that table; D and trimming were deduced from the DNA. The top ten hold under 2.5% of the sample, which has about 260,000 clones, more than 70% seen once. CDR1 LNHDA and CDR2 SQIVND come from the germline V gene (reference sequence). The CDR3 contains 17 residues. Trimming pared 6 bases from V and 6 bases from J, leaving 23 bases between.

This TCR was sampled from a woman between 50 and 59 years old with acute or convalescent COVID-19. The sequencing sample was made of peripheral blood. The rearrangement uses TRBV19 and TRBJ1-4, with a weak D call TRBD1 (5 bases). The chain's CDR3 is CASSLSGGGTTDEKLFF. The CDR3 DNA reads TGTGCCAGTAGCCTCTCCGGGGGGGGAACTACTGATGAAAAACTGTTTTTT.